These T cell receptor beta chains were read from a single sample in a study of radiotherapy plus CTLA-4 blockade in lung cancer. Clones were sequenced by immunoSEQ multiplex PCR, and TCRdb holds only the in-frame ones, with some missing. This sample has tens of thousands of clones; around 90% occur once, and the top ten carry around 15%. This specimen consisted of peripheral blood, obtained from a patient treated with radiotherapy plus ipilimumab. Receptor source: a human donor with non-small cell lung cancer that progressed on radiotherapy plus ipilimumab. CDR3s include the opening cysteine and the closing phenylalanine or tryptophan. The D gene is left open where the match is weak. Not every row has a clone size; where given, it reads once, few, many or a size class.

size,V,J,D,CDR3,DNA
NA,TRBV27,TRBJ1-6,TRBD1,CASSLAGGAYNSPLHF,TGTGCCAGCAGTTTAGCAGGGGGCGCGTATAATTCACCCCTCCACTTT
NA,TRBV6-6,TRBJ1-5,NA,CASTGLGNQPQHF,TGTGCCAGCACGGGGCTGGGCAATCAGCCCCAGCATTTT
once,TRBV5-3,TRBJ2-7,NA,CARSALSPIFYEQYF,TGTGCCAGAAGCGCGTTGAGCCCTATTTTTTACGAGCAGTACTTC
NA,TRBV25-1,TRBJ1-1,NA,CASNSPPPGREAFF,TGTGCCAGCAACTCCCCTCCCCCGGGAAGAGAAGCTTTCTTT
few,TRBV7-9,TRBJ2-7,TRBD1,CASSSGQESSYEQYF,TGTGCCAGCAGCTCCGGACAGGAGAGCTCCTACGAGCAGTACTTC
NA,TRBV19,TRBJ1-2,NA,CASSISGAYYGYTF,TGTGCCAGTAGTATCTCGGGAGCCTACTATGGCTACACCTTC
NA,TRBV6-6,TRBJ1-2,TRBD1,CASRPRQGGLGYTF,TGTGCCAGCAGGCCCCGACAGGGCGGGTTGGGCTACACCTTC
NA,TRBV6-6,TRBJ1-1,NA,CASSRTGTEAFF,TGTGCCAGCAGTCGGACGGGCACTGAAGCTTTCTTT
NA,TRBV7-8,TRBJ2-2,NA,CASRVGQYTGELFF,TGTGCCAGCAGGGTCGGACAGTACACCGGGGAGCTGTTTTTT
NA,TRBV29-1,TRBJ2-3,TRBD2,CSVTWTSGRFTDTQYF,TGCAGCGTCACTTGGACTAGCGGGAGGTTCACAGATACGCAGTATTTT
NA,TRBV6-5,TRBJ2-7,TRBD2,CASTPLAGGSHEQYF,TGTGCCAGCACCCCTCTAGCGGGGGGATCCCACGAGCAGTACTTC
NA,TRBV19,TRBJ2-7,NA,CASSILGNYEQYF,TGTGCCAGTAGTATACTCGGAAACTACGAGCAGTACTTC
NA,TRBV19,TRBJ1-5,NA,CASSGRAVNQPQHF,TGTGCCAGTAGTGGTCGCGCGGTGAATCAGCCCCAGCATTTT
few,TRBV28,TRBJ1-1,NA,CASSRAYTEAFF,TGTGCCAGCAGCCGGGCTTACACTGAAGCTTTCTTT
few,TRBV25-1,TRBJ2-6,NA,CASRPMGGIGANVLTF,TGTGCCAGCCGCCCGATGGGGGGAATAGGGGCCAACGTCCTGACTTTC
NA,TRBV6-5,TRBJ1-5,NA,CASRGAGPSSHF,TGTGCCAGCAGAGGGGCCGGGCCCTCTTCGCATTTT
NA,TRBV4-1,TRBJ2-7,NA,CASSQAALAVGEQYF,TGCGCCAGCAGCCAAGCAGCTCTAGCAGTGGGGGAGCAGTACTTC
once,TRBV18,TRBJ1-1,TRBD1,CASQGTENTEAFF,TGTGCCAGCCAAGGGACAGAGAACACTGAAGCTTTCTTT
NA,TRBV28,TRBJ1-3,NA,CASLDGSGNTIYF,TGTGCCAGCCTAGACGGCTCTGGAAACACCATATATTTT
NA,TRBV27,TRBJ1-5,NA,CASRSYLSNQPQHF,TGTGCCAGCAGGTCCTACTTGAGCAATCAGCCCCAGCATTTT
NA,TRBV5-1,TRBJ1-1,NA,CASSLGPEGLRDTEAFF,TGCGCCAGCAGCTTAGGCCCAGAGGGACTGAGGGACACTGAAGCTTTCTTT
NA,TRBV4-2,TRBJ2-1,TRBD2,CASSQDQRGNNEQFF,TGTGCCAGCAGCCAAGATCAGCGGGGGAACAATGAGCAGTTCTTC
once,TRBV6-5,TRBJ2-6,NA,CASRPGSGANVLTF,TGTGCCAGCAGGCCCGGGTCTGGGGCCAACGTCCTGACTTTC
NA,TRBV7-2,TRBJ2-3,NA,CASSFRAGSADTQYF,TGTGCCAGCAGCTTCCGGGCGGGAAGCGCAGATACGCAGTATTTT
once,TRBV7-9,TRBJ2-3,NA,CASSLPFGPVAADTQYF,TGTGCCAGCAGCTTACCGTTCGGCCCTGTGGCGGCAGATACGCAGTATTTT
NA,TRBV6-5,TRBJ2-4,NA,CASSSVLAKNIQYF,TGTGCCAGCAGTTCCGTCTTAGCCAAAAACATTCAGTACTTC
NA,TRBV19,TRBJ2-7,NA,CASSIGWSSYEQYF,TGTGCCAGTAGTATTGGTTGGAGCTCCTACGAGCAGTACTTC
NA,TRBV6-5,TRBJ1-2,NA,CASSYPTPLGDYGYTF,TGTGCCAGCAGTTACCCAACCCCCTTAGGGGACTATGGCTACACCTTC
NA,TRBV30,TRBJ2-7,TRBD2,CAWSATSGSVIEQYF,TGTGCCTGGAGTGCGACTAGCGGGAGTGTTATCGAGCAGTACTTC
NA,TRBV7-9,TRBJ1-1,NA,CASRAGTLNTEAFF,TGTGCCAGCAGGGCCGGGACCCTGAACACTGAAGCTTTCTTT
NA,TRBV30,TRBJ1-2,NA,CAWSVGNGGYTF,TGTGCCTGGAGTGTAGGGAACGGAGGCTACACCTTC
once,TRBV7-8,TRBJ2-7,NA,CASSPSGDFVPYEQYF,TGTGCCAGCAGTCCCTCGGGGGACTTCGTCCCCTACGAGCAGTACTTC
NA,TRBV5-1,TRBJ2-3,NA,CASSLPAGPNTDTQYF,TGCGCCAGCAGCTTGCCCGCGGGACCCAACACAGATACGCAGTATTTT
NA,TRBV29-1,TRBJ2-3,NA,CSVGGGSTDTQYF,TGCAGCGTTGGGGGCGGGAGCACAGATACGCAGTATTTT
few,TRBV6-1,TRBJ2-7,TRBD1,CASRLRDRGGLEQYF,TGTGCCAGCAGACTACGGGACAGGGGAGGGCTCGAGCAGTACTTC
NA,TRBV16,TRBJ1-2,TRBD1,CASSQQFRTGDGYTF,TGTGCCAGCAGCCAACAATTCAGGACAGGGGATGGCTACACCTTC